This T cell receptor beta chain was recorded in a study of CD8 T cells in Susac syndrome. Across the study: Patients with Susac syndrome were therapy-naive, on corticosteroids, or on intravenous immunoglobulin alone at the time that blood was drawn.

Random-hexamer reverse transcription was applied to 0.5 to 1 ug RNA. One entry per CDR3 protein results from TCRdb running MiXCR on the immunoSEQ multiplex PCR reads. The sample has roughly 190,000 distinct CDR3 sequences, 91% seen once. V lost 5 bases and J lost 2; bases outside the gene matches: 15. Per germline, CDR1 SGHRS and CDR2 YFSETQ. CDR3 length: 19 amino acids. CD8+ and CD4+ T cells taken from blood had their TCR beta sequenced. V is TRBV5-1 and J is TRBJ2-1; 11 nucleotides line up with TRBD1. This sequence originates from a human donor with Susac syndrome. Sequenced: CD4+ T cells from PBMCs. The CDR3 coding sequence is TGCGCCAGCAGTTTTAAGGACAGGGGGCTTTTCGGGGCCTACAATGAGCAGTTCTTC. Encoded protein: CASSFKDRGLFGAYNEQFF.